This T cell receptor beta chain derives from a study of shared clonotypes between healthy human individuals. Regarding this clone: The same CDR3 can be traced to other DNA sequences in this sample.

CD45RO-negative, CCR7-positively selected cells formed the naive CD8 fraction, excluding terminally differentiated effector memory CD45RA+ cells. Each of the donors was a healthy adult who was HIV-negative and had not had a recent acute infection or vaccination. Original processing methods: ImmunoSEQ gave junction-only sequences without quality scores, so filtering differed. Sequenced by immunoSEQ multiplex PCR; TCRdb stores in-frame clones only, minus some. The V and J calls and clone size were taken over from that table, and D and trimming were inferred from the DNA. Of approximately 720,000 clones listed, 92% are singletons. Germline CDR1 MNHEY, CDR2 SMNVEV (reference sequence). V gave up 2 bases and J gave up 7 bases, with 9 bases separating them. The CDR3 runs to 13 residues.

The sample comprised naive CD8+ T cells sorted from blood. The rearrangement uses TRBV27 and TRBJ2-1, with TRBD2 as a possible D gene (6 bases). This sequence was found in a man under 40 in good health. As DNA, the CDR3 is TGTGCCAGCAGTTTAGGGGGGTCGAATGAGCAGTTCTTC. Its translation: CASSLGGSNEQFF.